This record concerns one T cell receptor (beta chain) sequence. These data originate in a study of blood T cell repertoires in COVID-19. V was pared by 4 bases and J by 2 bases, with 2 bases of the junction left unmatched. Germline V gene data show CDR1 as MNHEY and CDR2 as SMNVEV (reference sequence). This CDR3 region has 14 residues. Authors' methods: Amplifying reference gene primers gave estimates of nucleated cell counts. Here immunoSEQ multiplex PCR was the method, and the copy in TCRdb shows in-frame clones only, minus some. The DNA gave D and trimming, while V, J and clone size come from that table. The sample holds tens of thousands of clones; roughly 80% are singletons and the top ten take roughly 15%.

Source material: peripheral blood. The V gene is TRBV27, the J gene TRBJ1-5; 7 positions agree with TRBD1. The receptor was derived from a woman older than 75 with active or convalescent COVID-19. CDR3 DNA sequence: TGTGCCAGCAGTTCTGGACAGGGCAATCAGCCCCAGCATTTT. Amino acids: CASSSGQGNQPQHF.